What follows are 17 T cell receptor beta chains derived from one specimen sequenced in a study of beta chain features in type 1 diabetes. Study-wide points: Researchers report that Type 1 diabetes patients had moderately but significantly shorter TCRB CDR3s across all four CD4+ subsets.

Of the isolated RNA, all was reverse transcribed, and so the sequenced material was expressed TCRB transcripts. Profiling relied on immunoSEQ multiplex PCR, and the TCRdb table lists in-frame clones only, not all of them. The sample consists of about 230,000 clones, roughly 17% of them appearing once. Their antigens are not known. Sequencing was done on a sample of naive CD4+ T cells from blood. Every receptor here comes from a young man with type 1 diabetes.

A few counts support this clone. The chain has TRBV4-1 and TRBJ2-1, with TRBD1 identical over 7 bases. Germline CDR1 and CDR2: MGHRA and YSYEKL. The CDR3 is 14 residues long. The J segment lost 3 bases and the V segment lost 5 bases, leaving 4 bases of the junction unmatched. The chain's CDR3 is CASSNYRGYNEQFF. The CDR3 DNA follows: TGCGCCAGCAGCAACTACAGGGGCTACAATGAGCAGTTCTTC.

This chain links TRBV7-9 with TRBJ1-2, with no clear D. V was clipped by 1 base and J by 5 bases, with 11 bases between them. CDR1 SEHNR and CDR2 FQNEAQ come from the germline V gene (reference sequence). The length of the CDR3 is 14 residues. The CDR3 loop is CASSLGGSAYGYTF. The CDR3 DNA follows: TGTGCCAGCAGCTTAGGAGGCAGCGCATATGGCTACACCTTC.

This clone has only a few counts. The chain links TRBV11-1 to TRBJ2-6; no clear D gene. Germline V gene data show CDR1 as SGHAT and CDR2 as FQDESV (reference sequence). CDR3 length: 15 residues. Between the trimmed V and J ends, which lost 3 bases and 4 bases, there was a span of 10 bases. The CDR3 DNA reads TGTGCCAGCAGCTTTTCAGGATCCGGGGCCAACGTCCTGACTTTC. Its translation: CASSFSGSGANVLTF.

This clone turned up a few times. A read error may account for a junction end that differs from germline. The chain links TRBV7-7 to TRBJ2-1; TRBD2 aligns across 11 bases. This CDR3 spans 15 amino acids. CDR1 SSHAT and CDR2 FNYEAQ come from the germline V gene (reference sequence). DNA of the CDR3: TGTGCTAGCAGCTTAGAGGGACTAGCGGACAATGAGCAGTTCTTC. Residues: CASSLEGLADNEQFF.

This clone was recorded a few times. The J gene is TRBJ2-5, the V gene TRBV13, with D uncertain. The CDR3 spans 13 residues. Germline assignment: CDR1 PRHDT and CDR2 FYEKMQ (reference sequence). Deletions cut 3 bases from V and 2 bases from J, with 7 bases between. CDR3 in amino acids: CASSFREQETQYF. The DNA of the CDR3 is TGTGCCAGCAGCTTTAGGGAACAAGAGACCCAGTACTTC.

This chain connects TRBV5-1 to TRBJ2-3, with TRBD1 matching over 7 bases. CDR1 SGHRS and CDR2 YFSETQ come from the germline V gene. The V gene end was trimmed by 3 bases and the J gene end by 3 bases; junction bases not matched to a gene: 4. This CDR3 spans 14 amino acids. The chain's CDR3 is CASSSIQGTDTQYF. The CDR3 DNA is TGCGCCAGCAGCTCGATACAGGGGACAGATACGCAGTATTTT. Full variable domain (outside the CDR3, taken from reference TRBV5-1 and TRBJ2-3): KAGVTQTPRYLIKTRGQQVTLSCSPISGHRSVSWYQQTPGQGLQFLFEYFSETQRNKGNFPGRFSGRQFSNSRSEMNVSTLELGDSALYLCASSSIQGTDTQYFGPGTRLTVL.

This clone was observed a few times. This rearrangement joins TRBV19 to TRBJ2-6; D may be TRBD1 (6 bases). Trimming pared 3 bases from V and 1 base from J, leaving 19 bases between. This CDR3 comprises 19 residues. CDR1 and CDR2 (germline): LNHDA, SQIVND (reference sequence). CDR3 DNA: TGTGCCAGTAGTATCCCAACAGGGTGGGGCACATCTGGGGCCAACGTCCTGACTTTC. Translated, it gives CASSIPTGWGTSGANVLTF.

The rearrangement joins TRBV7-9 to TRBJ2-3; D may correspond to TRBD1 or TRBD2 (5 bases each). This CDR3 contains 15 residues. Trimming shortened V by 5 bases and J by 0 bases, and 12 bases separated the two germline ends. Per germline, CDR1 SEHNR and CDR2 FQNEAQ (reference sequence). The CDR3: CASSLGRTSTDTQYF. CDR3 bases: TGTGCCAGCAGCCTGGGACGGACTAGCACAGATACGCAGTATTTT.

The chain recombines TRBV25-1 with TRBJ2-1; no reliable D call. Germline V gene data show CDR1 as MGHDK and CDR2 as SYGVNS. V lost 6 bases, J lost 1 base, and 10 bases lay in between. The CDR3 totals 14 residues. Here the CDR3 DNA reads TGTGCCAGCAGCGAACGGTATTCCTACAATGAGCAGTTCTTC. Protein: CASSERYSYNEQFF.

This clone was counted a few times. The chain joins TRBV4-3 to TRBJ2-7, with 8 bases lining up with TRBD2. The CDR3 covers 15 residues. J was trimmed by 3 bases and V by 4 bases; bases with no gene match: 8. Looked up from germline, CDR1 is LGHNA and CDR2 is YSLEER. The CDR3 sequence is CASSPGVAGYYEQYF. CDR3 bases: TGCGCCAGCAGCCCCGGGGTAGCGGGGTACTACGAGCAGTACTTC.

The chain is built from TRBV7-2 and TRBJ2-3; TRBD1 or TRBD2 may be the D gene (5 bases each). This CDR3 is 15 amino acids long. The V gene lost 1 base and the J gene lost 14 bases, with 22 bases spanning the gap. Germline lookup yields CDR1 SGHTA and CDR2 FQGNSA. CDR3 protein: CASSLDFRGPYQPYF. As DNA, the CDR3 is TGTGCCAGCAGCTTAGATTTCCGGGGCCCCTACCAGCCGTATTTT.

This clone has more than one count but fewer than ten. The J gene is TRBJ2-3, the V gene TRBV7-8; the match to TRBD2 covers 9 bases. J gave up 6 bases and V 2 bases, and 6 bases lay outside the gene matches. The CDR3 contains 15 residues. Looked up from germline, CDR1 is SGHVS and CDR2 is FQNEAQ. CDR3 residues: CASSLMLAGRDTQYF. The CDR3 nucleotides are TGTGCCAGCAGCTTAATGCTAGCGGGGAGGGATACGCAGTATTTT.

This clone came up a few times. The gene calls are TRBV29-1 and TRBJ2-7; a weak D match, TRBD1 (7 bases). V was cut by 3 bases and J by 4 bases, with 13 bases left in between. The CDR3 runs to 13 residues. CDR1 is SQVTM and CDR2 is ANQGSEA in the germline V gene. CDR3 amino acids: CSVEVQGGYEQYF. The CDR3 bases are TGCAGCGTTGAGGTTCAGGGGGGTTACGAGCAGTACTTC.

This sequence joins TRBV28 and TRBJ1-2, with a possible D match to TRBD1 (5 bases). Germline V gene sequence: CDR1 MDHEN, CDR2 SYDVKM. The V end lost 1 base, the J end lost 3 bases, and 18 bases lay between the germline ends. CDR3 length: 17 amino acids. The CDR3 sequence is CASSLSLRERVDYGYTF. The DNA of the CDR3 is TGTGCCAGCAGTTTATCCCTCAGGGAGCGGGTAGACTATGGCTACACCTTC.

This chain's CDR3 is CASRSDGELFF. CDR3 bases: TGTGCCAGCAGGAGTGATGGGGAGCTGTTTTTT. This chain uses TRBV6-5 with TRBJ2-2; D is uncertain. The ends were cut back, 6 bases at V and 8 bases at J, with 7 bases in the middle. Germline loops: CDR1 MNHEY, CDR2 SVGAGI. The CDR3 runs 11 residues.

A few counts support this clone. The chain has TRBV9 and TRBJ2-7; D could derive from TRBD1 or TRBD2 (5 bases each). The CDR3 runs to 16 residues. CDR1 SGDLS and CDR2 YYNGEE come from the germline V gene. The V end was cut by 0 bases, the J end by 4 bases, with 17 bases between. The CDR3 here is CASSVGLPVGAYEQYF. CDR3 coding DNA: TGTGCCAGCAGCGTAGGACTGCCGGTCGGGGCTTACGAGCAGTACTTC.

In its sample, this clone was seen a few times. The chain links TRBV18 to TRBJ2-3; D gene uncertain. Germline CDR1 and CDR2: KGHSH and LQKENI. The CDR3 runs to 15 residues. V shed 5 bases and J shed 3 bases, with 15 bases lying between them. CDR3 loop: CASSTAAAYTDTQYF. CDR3 DNA: TGTGCCAGCTCAACGGCGGCCGCCTATACAGATACGCAGTATTTT.